The T cell receptor beta chain under discussion was sequenced for a study of blood T cell repertoires in COVID-19. Germline loops: CDR1 MNHEY, CDR2 SMNVEV (reference sequence). The CDR3 is made up of 15 amino acids. Trimming cost V 5 bases and J 5 bases, with 15 bases left between them. Here immunoSEQ multiplex PCR was the method, and the copy in TCRdb shows in-frame clones only, minus some. The sample has 100,000 to 130,000 clones; 75% to 95% are singletons. This chain joins TRBV27 and TRBJ1-4; a possible D gene is TRBD1 (6 bases). The sequenced material came from peripheral blood. The TCR originated in a young woman with acute or convalescent COVID-19. DNA for the CDR3: TGTGCCAGCAGTATCCGGGACAACCCAAATGAAAAACTGTTTTTT. This codes for CASSIRDNPNEKLFF. Looking up the rest from reference TRBV27 and TRBJ1-4 gives the full variable domain: EAQVTQNPRYLITVTGKKLTVTCSQNMNHEYMSWYRQDPGLGLRQIYYSMNVEVTDKGDVPEGYKVSRKEKRNFPLILESPSPNQTSLYFCASSIRDNPNEKLFFGSGTQLSVL.